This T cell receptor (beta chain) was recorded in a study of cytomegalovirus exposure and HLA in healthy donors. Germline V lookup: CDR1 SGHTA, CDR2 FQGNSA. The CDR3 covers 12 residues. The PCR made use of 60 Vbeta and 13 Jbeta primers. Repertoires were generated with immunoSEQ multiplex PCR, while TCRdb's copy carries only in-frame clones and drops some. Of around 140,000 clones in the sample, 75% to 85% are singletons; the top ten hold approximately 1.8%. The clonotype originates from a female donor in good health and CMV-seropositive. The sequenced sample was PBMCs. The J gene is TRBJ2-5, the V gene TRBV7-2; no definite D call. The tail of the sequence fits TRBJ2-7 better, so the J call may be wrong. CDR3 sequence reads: CASSFLNYEQYF. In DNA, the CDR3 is TGTGCCAGCAGCTTTTTAAACTACGAGCAGTACTTC.